This T cell receptor (beta chain) was recorded in a study of vaccination and CD4 T cells after COVID-19. Study as a whole: Everyone enrolled got two doses of BNT162b2 or mRNA-1273 vaccine. Investigators drew the post-COVID samples a median around 100 days after diagnosis, with a range of 35 to 161. Each control was exposed to a CEFX pool, an HIV-1 Nef pool, or no peptide at all. The study's findings and limits: Spike mono-reactivity was the property of 304 of 307 vaccine-specific clones in convalescent patients.

Sample treatment: roughly 10-day PBMC culture with coronavirus spike peptide pools or control peptides (ViraFEST assay). Concerning this clonotype: Its antigen is not known.

The Oncomine TCR Beta short-read assay sequenced DNA from cultured CD4+ T cells. TCRdb re-derived calls from the PCR reads in MiXCR, one entry per CDR3 protein. The top ten hold 8% to 11% of the sample, which has some 14,000 distinct CDR3 sequences, 50% to 65% seen once. CDR3 length equals 15 residues. In germline, CDR1 is SGHRS, CDR2 YFSETQ. V lost 0 bases, J lost 2 bases, and 5 bases stayed unmatched. Sequences were obtained from CD4+ T cells from blood, cultured in vitro. V is TRBV5-1 and J is TRBJ2-7, with 7 positions matching TRBD2. The receptor's source is a human donor who had recovered from COVID-19. In DNA, the CDR3 is TGCGCCAGCAGCTTGGCCAGCGGGATCACCTACGAGCAGTACTTC. Translation gives CASSLASGITYEQYF. Full variable domain (rest looked up from reference TRBV5-1 and TRBJ2-7): KAGVTQTPRYLIKTRGQQVTLSCSPISGHRSVSWYQQTPGQGLQFLFEYFSETQRNKGNFPGRFSGRQFSNSRSEMNVSTLELGDSALYLCASSLASGITYEQYFGPGTRLTVT.